Shown below are 10 T cell receptor beta chains from a single sample sequenced in a study of blood T cell repertoires in COVID-19. Produced via immunoSEQ multiplex PCR; TCRdb's table is partial and in-frame only. The sample includes roughly 200,000 clones, roughly 79% of them seen just once. The sequenced sample consisted of peripheral blood. These receptors were collected from a middle-aged woman with COVID-19, enrolled during active disease.

This chain uses TRBV7-9 with TRBJ2-7; D unresolved. The V and J ends lost 1 base and 0 bases respectively, with 7 bases between them. The CDR3 has 14 residues. Germline V gene lookup returns CDR1 SEHNR and CDR2 FQNEAQ (reference sequence). The CDR3 protein is CASSLDQFSYEQYF. DNA of the CDR3: TGTGCCAGCAGCTTAGACCAGTTCTCCTACGAGCAGTACTTC. Filled out from reference TRBV7-9 and TRBJ2-7, the complete variable domain reads DTGVSQNPRHKITKRGQNVTFRCDPISEHNRLYWYRQTLGQGPEFLTYFQNEAQLEKSRLLSDRFSAERPKGSFSTLEIQRTEQGDSAMYLCASSLDQFSYEQYFGPGTRLTVT.

The J gene is TRBJ1-4, the V gene TRBV18, with D unclear. Germline CDR1 and CDR2: KGHSH and LQKENI. Trimming shortened V by 4 bases and J by 8 bases, and 11 bases separated the two germline ends. The length of the CDR3 is 13 residues. In nucleotides, the CDR3 is TGTGCCAGCTCACTCCTGCTGGAGGAAAAACTGTTTTTT. Encoded protein: CASSLLLEEKLFF.

V usage is TRBV7-9 and J usage is TRBJ2-2; no firm D call. The CDR3 consists of 15 residues. The ends were cut back, 1 base at V and 0 bases at J, with 6 bases in the middle. CDR1 is SEHNR and CDR2 is FQNEAQ in the germline V gene (reference sequence). CDR3 amino acids: CASSLDSSNTGELFF. In DNA, the CDR3 is TGTGCCAGCAGCTTAGACTCCTCGAACACCGGGGAGCTGTTTTTT.

CDR3 sequence: CASSALTDTQYF. CDR3 DNA: TGTGCCAGCAGCGCCCTCACAGATACGCAGTATTTT. V and J are TRBV9 and TRBJ2-3; D not certain. CDR1 is SGDLS, CDR2 YYNGEE, per germline. The germline V and J ends were trimmed by 3 bases and 2 bases, with 4 bases remaining between them. CDR3 length equals 12 residues.

The chain is built from TRBV3-1 (or the pseudogene TRBV3-2) and TRBJ1-1; D call uncertain. Germline CDR1 LGHDT, CDR2 YNNKEL (reference sequence). Trimming removed 4 bases from V and 4 bases from J, with 13 bases in between. CDR3 length: 14 residues. The DNA for the CDR3 is TGTGCCAGCAGCCCGTGGAGTCGCGGCACTGAAGCTTTCTTT. As protein: CASSPWSRGTEAFF.

This clone turned up a few times. The chain recombines TRBV5-6 with TRBJ2-1; 10 bases align to TRBD2. Trimming removed 4 bases from V and 9 bases from J; junction bases left unmatched: 10. The CDR3 loop spans 15 amino acids. The germline V gene encodes CDR1 SGHDT and CDR2 YYEEEE. The CDR3 nucleotides are TGTGCCAGCAGCGCCGTGGGACTAGCGACGCCTGAGCAGTTCTTC. The encoded protein is CASSAVGLATPEQFF.

This clone was counted a few times. This sequence joins TRBV27 and TRBJ2-1, with D possibly matching TRBD2 (5 bases). V dropped 6 bases and J dropped 0 bases, with 15 bases sitting between them. There are 16 residues in the CDR3. Germline-derived CDR1 and CDR2 are MNHEY and SMNVEV (reference sequence). The CDR3 bases are TGTGCCAGCAGGCGAAAGGGAGTCGGCTCCTACAATGAGCAGTTCTTC. Translation gives CASRRKGVGSYNEQFF.

CDR3 sequence (DNA): TGTGCCAGCAGTTTGGAGGCCCCCTCGACGGAGACCCAGTACTTC. It specifies CASSLEAPSTETQYF. This chain joins TRBV28 and TRBJ2-5; a weak D match, TRBD2 (5 bases). The CDR3 totals 15 residues. Germline V lookup: CDR1 MDHEN, CDR2 SYDVKM. Deletions cut 3 bases from V and 5 bases from J, with 16 bases between.

This chain uses TRBV7-8 with TRBJ1-5; 9 bases match TRBD1. Trimming took 5 bases from V and 7 from J; bases not matched to a gene: 9. The CDR3 length is 15 residues. In germline, CDR1 is SGHVS, CDR2 FQNEAQ. The DNA of the CDR3 is TGTGCCAGCAGCCGAGGGGGACAGGGTGAACAGCCCCAGCATTTT. Encoded protein: CASSRGGQGEQPQHF.

V gene TRBV7-3 combines with J gene TRBJ2-7; tentatively, D is TRBD1 (6 bases). Trimming took 2 bases from V and 2 from J, leaving 16 bases between them. The CDR3 extends over 16 amino acids. Germline-derived CDR1 and CDR2 are SGHTA and FQGTGA. The CDR3, as DNA: TGTGCCAGCAGCTTATGGAGATACAGGGTAACCTACGAGCAGTACGTC. Its protein is CASSLWRYRVTYEQYV.